One and the same sample provided the 19 T cell receptor beta chains below, sequenced in a study of T-cell memory formation after mild COVID-19. TCRdb re-derived calls from the 5' RACE reads in MiXCR, one entry per CDR3 protein. The table shows some 350,000 distinct CDR3 sequences, with approximately 15% occurring only once. The sample consisted of PBMCs or a T cell subset sorted from them (not recorded which). These receptors all stem from a man between 18 and 29 years old who had mild COVID-19 (a few samples of this study predate the infection). Cell type and time point are not known.

This clonotype has a handful of counts. The chain carries TRBV19 and TRBJ1-5; 7 nucleotides align to TRBD1. CDR1 and CDR2 (germline): LNHDA, SQIVND (reference sequence). The CDR3 covers 14 residues. Trimming removed 6 bases from V and 2 bases from J; junction bases left unmatched: 4. CDR3 loop: CASSPTGGNQPQHF. Written as DNA, the CDR3 is TGTGCCAGTAGCCCTACAGGGGGCAATCAGCCCCAGCATTTT.

This sequence joins TRBV20-1 and TRBJ2-5, with unresolved D. Germline CDR1 DFQATT, CDR2 SNEGSKA (reference sequence). The CDR3 is 14 amino acids. The V end was cut by 3 bases, the J end by 2 bases, with 13 bases between. The chain's CDR3 is CSASSATAQETQYF. The CDR3 coding sequence is TGCAGTGCTAGTTCCGCGACGGCGCAAGAGACCCAGTACTTC.

V and J are TRBV7-8 and TRBJ1-1; D call uncertain. Germline V gives CDR1 SGHVS, CDR2 FQNEAQ. Trimming removed 1 base from V and 3 bases from J, with 9 bases in between. The CDR3 extends over 14 amino acids. CDR3 sequence reads: CASSLGGRDTEAFF. CDR3 bases: TGTGCCAGCAGCTTAGGGGGTAGGGACACTGAAGCTTTCTTT.

The rearrangement joins TRBV28 to TRBJ1-2, with D unresolved. Germline CDR1 and CDR2: MDHEN and SYDVKM. V shed 8 bases and J shed 2 bases, with 12 bases lying between them. The CDR3 is made up of 13 amino acids. The CDR3 DNA sequence: TGTGCCAGCGTCACTGGACCGAACTATGGCTACACCTTC. Translation: CASVTGPNYGYTF.

The V gene is TRBV10-3, the J gene TRBJ1-1, with a tentative D call TRBD1 (6 bases). CDR1 ENHRY and CDR2 SYGVKD come from the germline V gene. V shed 2 bases and J shed 3 bases, with 13 bases lying between them. The CDR3 covers 15 residues. CDR3 nucleotide sequence: TGTGCCATCAGTGAGAGGGCACAGGGCGACACTGAAGCTTTCTTT. It specifies CAISERAQGDTEAFF.

This clonotype was seen at least ten times. The rearrangement joins TRBV2 to TRBJ2-5; TRBD2 agrees at 15 bases. This CDR3 region has 16 residues. J was trimmed by 2 bases and V by 8 bases; bases with no gene match: 6. CDR1 SNHLY and CDR2 FYNNEI come from the germline V gene. The chain's CDR3 is CASWTSGGASQETQYF. The CDR3 DNA sequence: TGTGCCAGCTGGACTAGCGGGGGGGCGTCTCAAGAGACCCAGTACTTC. The variable domain in full, with the rest retrieved from reference TRBV2 and TRBJ2-5, is EPEVTQTPSHQVTQMGQEVILRCVPISNHLYFYWYRQILGQKVEFLVSFYNNEISEKSEIFDDQFSVERPDGSNFTLKIRSTKLEDSAMYFCASWTSGGASQETQYFGPGTRLLVL.

The chain carries TRBV7-2 and TRBJ1-4; the D gene is possibly TRBD1 (5 bases). The CDR3 has 15 amino acids. The germline gives CDR1 SGHTA, CDR2 FQGNSA. The V and J ends lost 3 bases and 12 bases respectively, with 20 bases between them. The CDR3 region has the DNA TGTGCCAGCAGCTTTTACAGGTCCCCGAATCAGGAACTGTTTTTT. This codes for CASSFYRSPNQELFF.

The V and J genes are TRBV28 and TRBJ1-2; D possibly corresponds to TRBD1 (5 bases). CDR1 MDHEN and CDR2 SYDVKM come from the germline V gene. V gave up 3 bases and J gave up 8 bases, with 16 bases separating them. The CDR3 is 14 residues long. CDR3 nucleotides: TGTGCCAGCAGTTTTCTGTTGCAGGGAGAAGGCTACACCTTC. This codes for CASSFLLQGEGYTF.

This chain connects TRBV7-9 to TRBJ2-5; D not certain. The CDR3 is made up of 12 amino acids. The germline gives CDR1 SEHNR, CDR2 FQNEAQ (reference sequence). V gave up 4 bases and J gave up 3 bases, with 6 bases separating them. The CDR3 spells CASSYTEETQYF. The CDR3 nucleotides are TGTGCCAGCAGCTACACAGAAGAGACCCAGTACTTC.

This clonotype was seen a few times. V gene TRBV25-1 combines with J gene TRBJ1-2, with D maybe TRBD1 (5 bases). The CDR3 consists of 10 residues. Germline V lookup: CDR1 MGHDK, CDR2 SYGVNS. V was cut by 10 bases and J by 8 bases, with 11 bases left in between. The CDR3 reads CANPGPGYTF. The CDR3 DNA sequence: TGTGCCAACCCAGGGCCGGGCTACACCTTC.

The chain uses TRBV12-5 and TRBJ1-1; 12 bases are a match to TRBD1. This CDR3 contains 19 residues. The V segment lost 1 base and the J segment 0 bases; nucleotides outside the gene matches: 9. From germline, CDR1 is LGHNT and CDR2 FRNRAP. The CDR3 nucleotides read TGTGCTAGTGGTTTGGGACCGGGGGACAGGGGGCTGCTGAACACTGAAGCTTTCTTT. Its protein is CASGLGPGDRGLLNTEAFF.

This sequence joins TRBV5-1 and TRBJ2-3; 7 nucleotides match TRBD2. V shed 0 bases, J shed 0 bases, and the junction held 1 base outside the gene matches. This CDR3 spans 15 amino acids. In germline, CDR1 is SGHRS, CDR2 YFSETQ. The chain's CDR3 is CASSLGAGSTDTQYF. The DNA for the CDR3 is TGCGCCAGCAGCTTGGGAGCGGGGAGCACAGATACGCAGTATTTT.

This clonotype was counted only a few times. The genes are TRBV9 and TRBJ2-3; 9 nucleotides line up with TRBD2. The ends lost 2 bases at V and 5 bases at J; junction bases unmatched: 3. CDR3 length: 14 amino acids. Looked up from germline, CDR1 is SGDLS and CDR2 is YYNGEE. CDR3 region: CASSVAGGEDTQYF. The CDR3 DNA reads as TGTGCCAGCAGCGTCGCGGGGGGGGAAGATACGCAGTATTTT. Drawing the rest from reference TRBV9 and TRBJ2-3, the complete variable domain is DSGVTQTPKHLITATGQRVTLRCSPRSGDLSVYWYQQSLDQGLQFLIQYYNGEERAKGNILERFSAQQFPDLHSELNLSSLELGDSALYFCASSVAGGEDTQYFGPGTRLTVL.

CDR3 in amino acids: CASSQRQGLWTGELFF. The CDR3 nucleotides read TGCGCCAGCAGCCAAAGACAGGGGCTTTGGACCGGGGAGCTGTTTTTT. The genes are TRBV4-1 and TRBJ2-2, with 8 bases lining up with TRBD1. This CDR3 spans 16 amino acids. Trimming took 2 bases from V and 5 from J; bases not matched to a gene: 7. CDR1 is MGHRA, CDR2 YSYEKL, per germline.

The gene calls are TRBV4-2 and TRBJ2-2, with D unresolved. Germline values: CDR1 LGHNA, CDR2 YNFKEQ. CDR3 length: 16 amino acids. V lost 0 bases and J 1 base, leaving 9 bases between the germline ends. The CDR3 sequence is CASSQETGWNTGELFF. In DNA, the CDR3 is TGTGCCAGCAGCCAAGAGACCGGTTGGAACACCGGGGAGCTGTTTTTT.

There are a few counts of this clonotype. This chain joins TRBV3-1 and TRBJ2-5; D is uncertain. CDR3 length: 14 amino acids. Germline V gene lookup returns CDR1 LGHDT and CDR2 YNNKEL (reference sequence). Trimming stripped 0 bases from V and 4 bases from J, with 9 bases between. CDR3 loop: CASSQDVVLETQYF. The DNA of the CDR3 is TGTGCCAGCAGCCAAGATGTGGTTCTAGAGACCCAGTACTTC.

This clonotype was observed a handful of times. The chain has TRBV6-5 and TRBJ2-3; 8 bases are a match to TRBD1. With 6 bases clipped from V and 7 bases from J, the junction kept 3 bases outside the gene matches. Germline CDR1 and CDR2: MNHEY and SVGAGI. The CDR3 contains 12 residues. CDR3 coding DNA: TGTGCCAGCAGGAGGGACAGGCATACGCAGTATTTT. Its protein product is CASRRDRHTQYF.

The chain couples TRBV4-2 to TRBJ2-7; TRBD1 agrees at 9 bases. CDR3 length: 16 residues. Germline CDR1 reads LGHNA; CDR2 reads YNFKEQ. The J segment lost 4 bases and the V segment lost 1 base, leaving 8 bases of the junction unmatched. The CDR3 protein is CASSQAAGQGQYEQYF. For the CDR3, the DNA is TGTGCCAGCAGCCAAGCCGCGGGACAGGGACAGTACGAGCAGTACTTC.

In its sample, this clonotype was seen a few times. J is TRBJ2-1 and V is TRBV4-1; 12 bases are a match to TRBD1. CDR3 length equals 17 residues. Germline CDR1 reads MGHRA; CDR2 reads YSYEKL. The V and J ends lost 1 base and 7 bases, in that order; junction bases with no gene match: 8. The CDR3 DNA reads TGCGCCAGCAGCCAAGTGATGGGACAGGGGGCTCGGAATGAGCAGTTCTTC. It yields the protein CASSQVMGQGARNEQFF.